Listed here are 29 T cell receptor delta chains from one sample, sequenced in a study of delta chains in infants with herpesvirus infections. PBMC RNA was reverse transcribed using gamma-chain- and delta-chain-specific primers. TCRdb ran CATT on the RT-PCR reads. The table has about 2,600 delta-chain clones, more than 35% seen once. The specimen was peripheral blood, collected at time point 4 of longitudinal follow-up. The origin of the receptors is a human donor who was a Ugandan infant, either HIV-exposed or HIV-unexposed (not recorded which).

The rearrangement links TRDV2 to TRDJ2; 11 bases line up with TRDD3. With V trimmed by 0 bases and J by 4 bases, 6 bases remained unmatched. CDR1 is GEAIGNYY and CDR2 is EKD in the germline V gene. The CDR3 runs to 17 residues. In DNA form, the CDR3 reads TGTGCCTGTGACACCGTCCTGGGGGATACTCGGACAGCACAACTCTTCTTT. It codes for CACDTVLGDTRTAQLFF.

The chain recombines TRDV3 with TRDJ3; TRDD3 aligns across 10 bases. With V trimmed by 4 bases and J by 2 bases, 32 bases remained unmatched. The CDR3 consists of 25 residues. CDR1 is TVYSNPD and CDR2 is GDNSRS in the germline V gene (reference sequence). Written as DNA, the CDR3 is TGTGCCTCCGACGCCTTCGAGAAGGGCTTTGGGGGGGATACGCGTATGGCCTGGGACACCCGACAGATGTTTTTC. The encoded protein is CASDAFEKGFGGDTRMAWDTRQMFF.

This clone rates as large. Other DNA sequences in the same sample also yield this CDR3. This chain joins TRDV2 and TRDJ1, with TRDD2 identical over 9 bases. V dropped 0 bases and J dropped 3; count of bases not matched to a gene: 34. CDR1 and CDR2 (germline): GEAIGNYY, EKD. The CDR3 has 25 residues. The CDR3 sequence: CACDTVGTFLQAPGVTTSEPDKLIF. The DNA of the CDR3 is TGTGCCTGTGACACCGTGGGGACCTTCCTACAAGCACCGGGGGTTACAACATCGGAGCCCGATAAACTCATCTTT.

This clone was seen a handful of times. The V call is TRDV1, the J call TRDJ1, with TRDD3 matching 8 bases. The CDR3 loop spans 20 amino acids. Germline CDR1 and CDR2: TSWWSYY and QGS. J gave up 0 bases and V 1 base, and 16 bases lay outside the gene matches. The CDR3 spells CALGEPGPSSLGDHTDKLIF. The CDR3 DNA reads TGTGCTCTTGGGGAACCAGGACCAAGTTCCCTGGGGGACCACACCGATAAACTCATCTTT.

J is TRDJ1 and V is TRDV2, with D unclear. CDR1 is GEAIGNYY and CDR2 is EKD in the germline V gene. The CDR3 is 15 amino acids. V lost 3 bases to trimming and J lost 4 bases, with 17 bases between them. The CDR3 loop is CACDALLAGGDKLIF. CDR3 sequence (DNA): TGTGCCTGTGACGCATTACTTGCCGGCGGCGATAAACTCATCTTT.

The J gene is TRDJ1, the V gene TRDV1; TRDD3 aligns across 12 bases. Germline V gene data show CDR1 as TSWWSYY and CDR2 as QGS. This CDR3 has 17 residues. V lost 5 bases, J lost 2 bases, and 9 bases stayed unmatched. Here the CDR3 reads CALGTLGDTRRTDKLIF. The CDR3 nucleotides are TGTGCTCTTGGGACCCTGGGGGATACGCGTAGAACCGATAAACTCATCTTT.

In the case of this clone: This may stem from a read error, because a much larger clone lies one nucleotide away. In DNA, the CDR3 is TGTGCCTGTGACGGAATGGGGGACTCCGGGGACACCCGACAGATGTTTTTC. As protein: CACDGMGDSGDTRQMFF. The chain is built from TRDV2 and TRDJ3, with 7 nucleotides matching TRDD3. Germline V gene sequence: CDR1 GEAIGNYY, CDR2 EKD. The CDR3 spans 17 residues.

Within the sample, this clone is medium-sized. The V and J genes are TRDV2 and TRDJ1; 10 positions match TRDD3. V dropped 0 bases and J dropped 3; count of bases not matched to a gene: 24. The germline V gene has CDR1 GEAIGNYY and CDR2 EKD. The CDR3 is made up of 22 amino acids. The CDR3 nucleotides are TGTGCCTGTGACACCGTCGGGGGATACGCCACCGACCTGGACAATCGGGCCGATAAACTCATCTTT. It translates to CACDTVGGYATDLDNRADKLIF.

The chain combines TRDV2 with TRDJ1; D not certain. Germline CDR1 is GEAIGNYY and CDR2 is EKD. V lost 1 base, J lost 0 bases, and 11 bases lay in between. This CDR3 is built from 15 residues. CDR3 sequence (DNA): TGTGCCTGTGACACTTTGGAGTCGTACACCGATAAACTCATCTTT. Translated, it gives CACDTLESYTDKLIF.

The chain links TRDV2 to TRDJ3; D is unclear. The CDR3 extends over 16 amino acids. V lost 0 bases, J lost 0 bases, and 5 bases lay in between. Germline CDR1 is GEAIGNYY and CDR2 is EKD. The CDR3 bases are TGTGCCTGTGACACCGTCTCCTCCTGGGACACCCGACAGATGTTTTTC. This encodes CACDTVSSWDTRQMFF.

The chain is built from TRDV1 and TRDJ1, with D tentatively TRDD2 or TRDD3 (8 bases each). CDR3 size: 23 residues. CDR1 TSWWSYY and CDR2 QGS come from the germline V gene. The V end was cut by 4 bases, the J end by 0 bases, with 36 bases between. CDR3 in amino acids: CALGAHPRPSYGTGGLYTDKLIF. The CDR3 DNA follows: TGTGCTCTTGGGGCCCACCCCAGGCCTTCCTATGGTACTGGGGGGCTTTACACCGATAAACTCATCTTT.

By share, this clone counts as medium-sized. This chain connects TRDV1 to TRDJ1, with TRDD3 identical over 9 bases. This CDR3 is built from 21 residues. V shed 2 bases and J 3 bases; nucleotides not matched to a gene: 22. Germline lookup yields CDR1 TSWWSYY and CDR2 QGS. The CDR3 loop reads CALGEVPPDTGGYLAADKLIF. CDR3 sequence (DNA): TGTGCTCTTGGGGAAGTACCTCCCGATACCGGGGGATACTTGGCTGCCGATAAACTCATCTTT.

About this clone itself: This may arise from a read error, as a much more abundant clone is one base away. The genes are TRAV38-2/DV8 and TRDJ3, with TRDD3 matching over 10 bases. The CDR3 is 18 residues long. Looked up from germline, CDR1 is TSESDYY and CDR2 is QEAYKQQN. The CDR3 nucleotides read TGTGCTTATAGGAGTGCTCTACTGGGGGATCCCTACACCCGACAGACGTTTTTC. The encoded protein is CAYRSALLGDPYTRQTFF. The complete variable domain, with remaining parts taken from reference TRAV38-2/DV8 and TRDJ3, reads AQTVTQSQPEMSVQEAETVTLSCTYDTSESDYYLFWYKQPPSRQMILVIRQEAYKQQNATENRFSVNFQKAAKSFSLKISDSQLGDAAMYFCAYRSALLGDPYTRQTFFGTGIKLFVEP.

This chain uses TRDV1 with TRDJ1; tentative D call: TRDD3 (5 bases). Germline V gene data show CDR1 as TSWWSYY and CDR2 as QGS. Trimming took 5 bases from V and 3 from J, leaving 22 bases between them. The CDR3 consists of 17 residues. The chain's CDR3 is CALGSRRIRAKSDKLIF. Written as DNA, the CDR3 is TGTGCTCTTGGGAGCCGAAGGATAAGAGCGAAGTCCGATAAACTCATCTTT.

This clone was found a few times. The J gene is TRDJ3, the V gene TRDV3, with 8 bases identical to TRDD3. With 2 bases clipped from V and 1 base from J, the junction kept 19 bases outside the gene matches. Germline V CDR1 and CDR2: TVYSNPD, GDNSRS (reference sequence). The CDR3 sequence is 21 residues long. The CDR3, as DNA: TGTGCCTTTTATATGACCTGGGGTGGGATACGCTCTTCCTGGGACACCCGACAGATGTTTTTC. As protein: CAFYMTWGGIRSSWDTRQMFF. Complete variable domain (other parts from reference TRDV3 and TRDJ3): CDKVTQSSPDQTVASGSEVVLLCTYDTVYSNPDLFWYRIRPDYSFQFVFYGDNSRSEGADFTQGRFSVKHILTQKAFHLVISPVRTEDSATYYCAFYMTWGGIRSSWDTRQMFFGTGIKLFVEP.

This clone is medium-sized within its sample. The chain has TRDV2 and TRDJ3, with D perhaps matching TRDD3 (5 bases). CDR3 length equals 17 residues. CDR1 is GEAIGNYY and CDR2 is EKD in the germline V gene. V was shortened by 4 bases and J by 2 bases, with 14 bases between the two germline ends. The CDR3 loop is CACDSLLETWDTRQMFF. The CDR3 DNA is TGTGCCTGTGATTCTCTACTGGAGACCTGGGACACCCGACAGATGTTTTTC.

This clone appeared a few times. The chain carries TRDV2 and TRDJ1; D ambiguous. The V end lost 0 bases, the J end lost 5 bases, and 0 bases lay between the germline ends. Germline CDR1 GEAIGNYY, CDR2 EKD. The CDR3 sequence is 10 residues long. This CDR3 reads CACDTDKLIF. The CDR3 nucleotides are TGTGCCTGTGACACCGATAAACTCATCTTT.

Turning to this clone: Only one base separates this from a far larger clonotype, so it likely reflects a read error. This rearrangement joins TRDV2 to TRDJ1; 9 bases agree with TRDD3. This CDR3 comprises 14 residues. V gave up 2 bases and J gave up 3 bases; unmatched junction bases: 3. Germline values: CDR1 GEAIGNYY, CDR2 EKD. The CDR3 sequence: CACDILGDSDKLIF. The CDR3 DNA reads TGTGCCTGTGACATACTGGGGGACTCCGATAAACTCATCTTT.

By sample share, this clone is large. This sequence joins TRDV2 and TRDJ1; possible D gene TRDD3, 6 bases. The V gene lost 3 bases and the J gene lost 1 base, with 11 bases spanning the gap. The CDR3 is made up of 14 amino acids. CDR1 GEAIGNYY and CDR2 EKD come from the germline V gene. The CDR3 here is CACDPILGTDKLIF. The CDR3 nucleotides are TGTGCCTGTGACCCAATACTGGGCACCGATAAACTCATCTTT.

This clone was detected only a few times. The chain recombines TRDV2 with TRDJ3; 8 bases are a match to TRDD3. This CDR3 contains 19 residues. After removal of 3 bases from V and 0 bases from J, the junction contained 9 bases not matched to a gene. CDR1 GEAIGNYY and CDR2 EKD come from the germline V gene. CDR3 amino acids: CACDFILGASSWDTRQMFF. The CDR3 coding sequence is TGTGCCTGTGACTTTATACTGGGGGCCAGCTCCTGGGACACCCGACAGATGTTTTTC.

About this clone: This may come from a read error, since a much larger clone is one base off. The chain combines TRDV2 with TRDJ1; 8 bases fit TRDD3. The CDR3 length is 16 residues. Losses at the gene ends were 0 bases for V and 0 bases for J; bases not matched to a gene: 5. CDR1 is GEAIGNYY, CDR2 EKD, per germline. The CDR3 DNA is TGTGCCTGTGACACCTTGGGGGATTCGTACACCGATAAACTCATCTTT. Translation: CACDTLGDSYTDKLIF.

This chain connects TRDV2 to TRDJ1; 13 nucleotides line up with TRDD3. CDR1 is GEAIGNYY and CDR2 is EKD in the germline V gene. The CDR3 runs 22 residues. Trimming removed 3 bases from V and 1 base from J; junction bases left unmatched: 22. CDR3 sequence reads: CACDSLRDWGIRTVARTDKLIF. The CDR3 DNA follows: TGTGCCTGTGACTCACTAAGAGACTGGGGGATACGCACGGTGGCGCGCACCGATAAACTCATCTTT.

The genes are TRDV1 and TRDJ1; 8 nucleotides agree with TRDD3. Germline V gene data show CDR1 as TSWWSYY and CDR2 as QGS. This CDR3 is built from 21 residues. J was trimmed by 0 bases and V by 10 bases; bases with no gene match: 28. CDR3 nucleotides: TGTGCTCCTCGGATCCAACCCCGGACTGGGTGGGGGATGCGTTACACCGATAAACTCATCTTT. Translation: CAPRIQPRTGWGMRYTDKLIF.

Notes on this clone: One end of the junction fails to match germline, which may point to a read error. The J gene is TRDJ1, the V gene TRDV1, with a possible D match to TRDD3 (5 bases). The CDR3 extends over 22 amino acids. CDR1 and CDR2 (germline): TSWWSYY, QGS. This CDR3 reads CALREPCPSKGRGAHGSDKLIF. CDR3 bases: TGTGCTCTTAGGGAACCGTGCCCATCCAAGGGTAGGGGGGCCCACGGGTCCGATAAACTCATCTTT.

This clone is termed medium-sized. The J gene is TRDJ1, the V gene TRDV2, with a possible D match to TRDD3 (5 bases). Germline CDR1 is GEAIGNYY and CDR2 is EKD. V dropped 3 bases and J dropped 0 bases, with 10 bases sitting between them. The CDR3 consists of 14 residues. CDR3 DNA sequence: TGTGCCTGTGACCCCGTGGGGTACACCGATAAACTCATCTTT. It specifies CACDPVGYTDKLIF.

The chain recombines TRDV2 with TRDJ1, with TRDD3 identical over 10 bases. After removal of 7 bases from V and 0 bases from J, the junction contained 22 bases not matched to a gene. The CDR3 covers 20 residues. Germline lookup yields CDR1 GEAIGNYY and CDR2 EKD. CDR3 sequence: CACDEASQGDTIRYTDKLIF. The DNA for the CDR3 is TGTGCCTGCGATGAAGCTTCCCAGGGGGATACGATTAGGTACACCGATAAACTCATCTTT.

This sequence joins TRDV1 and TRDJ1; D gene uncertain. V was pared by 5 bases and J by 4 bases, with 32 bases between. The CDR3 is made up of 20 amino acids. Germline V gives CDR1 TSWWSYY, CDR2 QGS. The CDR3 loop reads CALGPFPPPPPSGRFDKLIF. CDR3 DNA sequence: TGTGCTCTTGGGCCATTTCCCCCTCCTCCTCCATCGGGTCGATTCGATAAACTCATCTTT.

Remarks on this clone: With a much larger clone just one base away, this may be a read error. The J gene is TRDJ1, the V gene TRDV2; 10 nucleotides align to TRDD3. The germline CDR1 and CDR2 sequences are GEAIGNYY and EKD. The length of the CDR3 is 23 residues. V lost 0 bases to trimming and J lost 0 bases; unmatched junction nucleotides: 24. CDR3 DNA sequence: TGTGCCTGTGACACCCTTCCTACGGGGGATACGCGGAAGAATCCCAGGTACACCGATAAACTCATCTTT. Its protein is CACDTLPTGDTRKNPRYTDKLIF.

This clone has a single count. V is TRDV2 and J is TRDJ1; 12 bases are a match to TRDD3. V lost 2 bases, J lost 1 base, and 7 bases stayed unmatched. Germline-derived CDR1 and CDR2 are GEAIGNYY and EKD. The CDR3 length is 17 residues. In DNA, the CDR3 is TGTGCCTGTGACAAACTGGGGGATACTCAGCCCACCGATAAACTCATCTTT. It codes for CACDKLGDTQPTDKLIF.